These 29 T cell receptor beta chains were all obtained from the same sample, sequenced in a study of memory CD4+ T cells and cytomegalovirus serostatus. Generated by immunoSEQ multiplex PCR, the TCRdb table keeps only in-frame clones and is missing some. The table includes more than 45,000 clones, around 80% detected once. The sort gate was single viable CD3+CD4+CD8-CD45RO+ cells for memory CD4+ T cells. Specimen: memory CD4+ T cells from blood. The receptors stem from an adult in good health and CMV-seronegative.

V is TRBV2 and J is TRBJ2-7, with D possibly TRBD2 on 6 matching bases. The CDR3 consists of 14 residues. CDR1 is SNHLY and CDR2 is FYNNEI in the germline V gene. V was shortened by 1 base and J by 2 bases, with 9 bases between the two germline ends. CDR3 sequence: CASSEDGGAYEQYF. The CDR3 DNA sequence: TGTGCCAGCAGTGAAGACGGGGGAGCCTACGAGCAGTACTTC.

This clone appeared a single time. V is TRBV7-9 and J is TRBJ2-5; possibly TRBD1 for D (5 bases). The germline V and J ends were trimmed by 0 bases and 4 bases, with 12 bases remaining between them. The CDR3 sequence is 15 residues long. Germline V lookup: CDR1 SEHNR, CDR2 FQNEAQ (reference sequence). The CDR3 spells CASSLAGQGVETQYF. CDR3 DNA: TGTGCCAGCAGCTTAGCCGGGCAGGGTGTAGAGACCCAGTACTTC.

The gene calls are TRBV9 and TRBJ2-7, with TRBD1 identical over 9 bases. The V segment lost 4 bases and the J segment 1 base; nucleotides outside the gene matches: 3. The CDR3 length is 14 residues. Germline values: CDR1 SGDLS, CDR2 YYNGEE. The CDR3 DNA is TGTGCCAGCAGCAGACAGGGGGGGTCCTACGAGCAGTACTTC. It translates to CASSRQGGSYEQYF.

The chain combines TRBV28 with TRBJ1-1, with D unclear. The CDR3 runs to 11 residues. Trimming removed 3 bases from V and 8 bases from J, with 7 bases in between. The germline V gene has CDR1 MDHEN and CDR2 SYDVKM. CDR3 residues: CASSLTREAFF. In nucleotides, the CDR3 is TGTGCCAGCAGTTTGACCAGAGAAGCTTTCTTT. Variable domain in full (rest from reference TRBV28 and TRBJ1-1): DVKVTQSSRYLVKRTGEKVFLECVQDMDHENMFWYRQDPGLGLRLIYFSYDVKMKEKGDIPEGYSVSREKKERFSLILESASTNQTSMYLCASSLTREAFFGQGTRLTVV.

The chain's CDR3 is CAWNVERTNPTEAFF. The CDR3 coding sequence is TGTGCCTGGAATGTCGAAAGGACAAATCCCACTGAAGCTTTCTTT. The chain links TRBV30 to TRBJ1-1; tentative D call: TRBD1 (5 bases). There are 15 residues in the CDR3. Germline CDR1 is GTSNPN and CDR2 is SVGIG (reference sequence). The V end lost 4 bases, the J end lost 4 bases, and 19 bases lay between the germline ends.

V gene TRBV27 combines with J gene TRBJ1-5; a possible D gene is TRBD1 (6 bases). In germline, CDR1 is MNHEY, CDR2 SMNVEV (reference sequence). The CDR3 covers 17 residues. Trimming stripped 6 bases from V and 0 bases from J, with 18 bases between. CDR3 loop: CASRLTGTSYSNQPQHF. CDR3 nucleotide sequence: TGTGCCAGCAGGCTAACCGGGACATCGTATAGCAATCAGCCCCAGCATTTT.

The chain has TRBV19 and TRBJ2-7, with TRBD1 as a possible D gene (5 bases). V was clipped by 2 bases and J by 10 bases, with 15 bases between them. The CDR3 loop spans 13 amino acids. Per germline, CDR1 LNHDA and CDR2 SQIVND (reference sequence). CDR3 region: CASSISPRDPQYF. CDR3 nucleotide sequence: TGTGCCAGTAGTATATCGCCCAGGGATCCCCAGTACTTC.

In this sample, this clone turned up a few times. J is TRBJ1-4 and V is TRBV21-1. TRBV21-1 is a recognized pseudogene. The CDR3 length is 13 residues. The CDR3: CASSKRDPKKLFF. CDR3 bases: TGTGCCAGCAGCAAGAGGGACCCCAAAAAACTGTTTTTT.

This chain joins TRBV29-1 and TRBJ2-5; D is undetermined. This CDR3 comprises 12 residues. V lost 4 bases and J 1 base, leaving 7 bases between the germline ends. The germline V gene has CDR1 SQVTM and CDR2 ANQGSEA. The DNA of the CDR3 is TGCAGCGTTGCAATGATCCAAGAGACCCAGTACTTC. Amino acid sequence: CSVAMIQETQYF.

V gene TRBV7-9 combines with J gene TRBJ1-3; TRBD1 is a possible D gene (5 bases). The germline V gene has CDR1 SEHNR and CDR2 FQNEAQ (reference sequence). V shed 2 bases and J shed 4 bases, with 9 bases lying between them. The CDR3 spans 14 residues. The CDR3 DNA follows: TGTGCCAGCAGCTTACAGGGTAGGGGAAACACCATATATTTT. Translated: CASSLQGRGNTIYF.

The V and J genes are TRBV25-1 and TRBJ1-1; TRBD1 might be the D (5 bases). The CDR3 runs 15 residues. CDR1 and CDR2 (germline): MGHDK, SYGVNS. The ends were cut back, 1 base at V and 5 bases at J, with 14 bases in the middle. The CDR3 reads CASSESPDGATEAFF. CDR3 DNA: TGTGCCAGCAGTGAATCACCGGACGGGGCGACTGAAGCTTTCTTT.

The CDR3 DNA follows: TGTGCCAGCAGTCCATCTGATCTGGGGTTTCCCCGCACAGATACGCAGTATTTT. Residues: CASSPSDLGFPRTDTQYF. The chain couples TRBV27 to TRBJ2-3; D not certain. Deletions cut 5 bases from V and 1 base from J, with 22 bases between. This CDR3 has 18 residues. Germline values: CDR1 MNHEY, CDR2 SMNVEV (reference sequence).

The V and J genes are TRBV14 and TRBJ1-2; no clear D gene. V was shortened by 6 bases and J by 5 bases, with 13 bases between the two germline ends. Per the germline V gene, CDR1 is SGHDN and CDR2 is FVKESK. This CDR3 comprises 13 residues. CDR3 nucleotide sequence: TGTGCCAGCAGTGGGTTTCTACGGTATGGCTACACCTTC. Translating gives CASSGFLRYGYTF. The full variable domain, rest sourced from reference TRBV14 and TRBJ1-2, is EAGVTQFPSHSVIEKGQTVTLRCDPISGHDNLYWYRRVMGKEIKFLLHFVKESKQDESGMPNNRFLAERTGGTYSTLKVQPAELEDSGVYFCASSGFLRYGYTFGSGTRLTVV.

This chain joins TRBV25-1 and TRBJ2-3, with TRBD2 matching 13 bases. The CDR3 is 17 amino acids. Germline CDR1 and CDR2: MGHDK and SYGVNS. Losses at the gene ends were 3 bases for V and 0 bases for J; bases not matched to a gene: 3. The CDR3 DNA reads TGTGCCAGCAGTGAGGGGACTAGCGGGAATAGCACAGATACGCAGTATTTT. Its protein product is CASSEGTSGNSTDTQYF. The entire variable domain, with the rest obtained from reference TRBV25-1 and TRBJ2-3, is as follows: EADIYQTPRYLVIGTGKKITLECSQTMGHDKMYWYQQDPGMELHLIHYSYGVNSTEKGDLSSESTVSRIRTEHFPLTLESARPSHTSQYLCASSEGTSGNSTDTQYFGPGTRLTVL.

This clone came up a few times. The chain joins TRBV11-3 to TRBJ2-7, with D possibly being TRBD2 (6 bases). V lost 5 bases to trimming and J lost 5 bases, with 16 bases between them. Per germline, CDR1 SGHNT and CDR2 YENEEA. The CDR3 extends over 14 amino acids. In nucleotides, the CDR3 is TGTGCCAGCAGCCTCGGTGGGGGGAACCACGAGCAGTACTTC. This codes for CASSLGGGNHEQYF.

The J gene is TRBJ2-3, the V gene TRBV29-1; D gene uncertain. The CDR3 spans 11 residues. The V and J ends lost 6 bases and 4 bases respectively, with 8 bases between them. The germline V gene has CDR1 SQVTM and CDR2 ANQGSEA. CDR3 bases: TGCAGCGTAGAGTGGGCAGATACGCAGTATTTT. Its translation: CSVEWADTQYF.

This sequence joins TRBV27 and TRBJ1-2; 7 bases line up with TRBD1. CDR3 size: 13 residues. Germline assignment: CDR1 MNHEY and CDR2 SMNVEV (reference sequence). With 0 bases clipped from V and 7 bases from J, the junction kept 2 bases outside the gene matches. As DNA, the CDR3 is TGTGCCAGCAGTTTATCGAAGGGGGCTGGCTACACCTTC. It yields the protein CASSLSKGAGYTF.

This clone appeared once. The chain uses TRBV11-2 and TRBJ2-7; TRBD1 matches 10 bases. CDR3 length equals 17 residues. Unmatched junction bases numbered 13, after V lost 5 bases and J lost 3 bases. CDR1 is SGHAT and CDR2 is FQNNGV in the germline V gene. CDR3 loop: CASSPISGTGDLYEQYF. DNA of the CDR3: TGTGCCAGCAGCCCCATATCCGGGACAGGGGACCTCTACGAGCAGTACTTC.

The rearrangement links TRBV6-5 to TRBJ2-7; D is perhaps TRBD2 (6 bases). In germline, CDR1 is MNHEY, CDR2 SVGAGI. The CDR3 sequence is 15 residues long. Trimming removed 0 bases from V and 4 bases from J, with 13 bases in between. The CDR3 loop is CASSYSGGNEYEQYF. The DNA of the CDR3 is TGTGCCAGCAGTTACTCAGGCGGGAATGAATACGAGCAGTACTTC.

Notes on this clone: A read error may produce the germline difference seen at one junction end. CDR3 DNA: TGTGCCAGCGGTGATATGGGGGCAGGAGGAAACACCATATATTTT. Translating it yields CASGDMGAGGNTIYF. The chain uses TRBV25-1 and TRBJ1-3; D is possibly TRBD1 (6 bases). The CDR3 is made up of 15 amino acids. Per germline, CDR1 MGHDK and CDR2 SYGVNS. The full variable domain, completed using reference TRBV25-1 and TRBJ1-3, is EADIYQTPRYLVIGTGKKITLECSQTMGHDKMYWYQQDPGMELHLIHYSYGVNSTEKGDLSSESTVSRIRTEHFPLTLESARPSHTSQYLCASGDMGAGGNTIYFGEGSWLTVV.

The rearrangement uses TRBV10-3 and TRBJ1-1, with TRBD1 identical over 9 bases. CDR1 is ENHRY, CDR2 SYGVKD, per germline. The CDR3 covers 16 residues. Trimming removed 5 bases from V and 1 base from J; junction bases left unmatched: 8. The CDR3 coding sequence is TGTGCCATCAGTACCGGGACAGGGTTGCAGAACACTGAAGCTTTCTTT. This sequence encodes CAISTGTGLQNTEAFF.

The CDR3 nucleotides read TGTGCCAGCAGTAGGACAGTGACCCGGGCCAACGTCCTGACTTTC. Translation: CASSRTVTRANVLTF. The genes are TRBV2 and TRBJ2-6; D might be TRBD1 (6 bases). This CDR3 spans 15 amino acids. CDR1 SNHLY and CDR2 FYNNEI come from the germline V gene. The ends were cut back, 5 bases at V and 5 bases at J, with 13 bases in the middle.

The CDR3 here is CASSQVFSRSYEQYF. DNA for the CDR3: TGTGCCAGCAGCCAAGTCTTCAGCCGCTCCTACGAGCAGTACTTC. This sequence joins TRBV14 and TRBJ2-7; D is undetermined. Germline V gene sequence: CDR1 SGHDN, CDR2 FVKESK. Between the trimmed V and J ends, which lost 1 base and 0 bases, there was a span of 10 bases. The CDR3 runs 15 residues.

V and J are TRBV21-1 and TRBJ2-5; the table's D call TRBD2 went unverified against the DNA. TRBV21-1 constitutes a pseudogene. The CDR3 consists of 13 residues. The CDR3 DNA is TGTGCCAGCAGCACCTTCGGGATCCGGGCCCAGTACTTC. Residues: CASSTFGIRAQYF.

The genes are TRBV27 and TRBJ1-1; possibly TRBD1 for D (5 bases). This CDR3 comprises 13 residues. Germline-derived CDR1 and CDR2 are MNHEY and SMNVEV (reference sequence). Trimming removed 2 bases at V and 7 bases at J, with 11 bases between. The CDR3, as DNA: TGTGCCAGCAGTTTAGCGGGGCGCTTTGAAGCTTTCTTT. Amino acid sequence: CASSLAGRFEAFF.

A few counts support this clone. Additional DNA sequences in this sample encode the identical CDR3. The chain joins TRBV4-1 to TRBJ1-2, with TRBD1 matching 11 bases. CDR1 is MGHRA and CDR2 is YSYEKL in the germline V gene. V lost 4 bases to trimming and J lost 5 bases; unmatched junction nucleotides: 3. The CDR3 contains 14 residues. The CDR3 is CASSPGTGGYGYTF. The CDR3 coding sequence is TGCGCCAGCAGCCCGGGGACAGGGGGATATGGCTACACCTTC.

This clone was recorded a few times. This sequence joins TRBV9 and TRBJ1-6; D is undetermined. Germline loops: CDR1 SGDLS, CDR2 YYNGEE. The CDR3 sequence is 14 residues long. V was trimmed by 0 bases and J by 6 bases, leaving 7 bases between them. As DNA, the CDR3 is TGTGCCAGCAGCGTAGAGGGCCTTAATTCACCCCTCCACTTT. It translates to CASSVEGLNSPLHF.

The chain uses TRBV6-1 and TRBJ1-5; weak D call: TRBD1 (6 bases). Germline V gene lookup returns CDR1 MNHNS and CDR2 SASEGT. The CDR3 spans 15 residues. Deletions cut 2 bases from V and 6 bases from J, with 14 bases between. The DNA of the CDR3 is TGTGCCAGCAGTGAATCGCGGGGGCAAGGTCAGCCCCAGCATTTT. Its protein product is CASSESRGQGQPQHF.

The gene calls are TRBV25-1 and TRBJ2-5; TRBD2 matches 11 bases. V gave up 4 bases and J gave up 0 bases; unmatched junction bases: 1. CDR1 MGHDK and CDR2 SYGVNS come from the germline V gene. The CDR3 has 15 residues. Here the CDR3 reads CASSGGLADQETQYF. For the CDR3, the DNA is TGTGCCAGCAGTGGGGGACTAGCGGACCAAGAGACCCAGTACTTC.